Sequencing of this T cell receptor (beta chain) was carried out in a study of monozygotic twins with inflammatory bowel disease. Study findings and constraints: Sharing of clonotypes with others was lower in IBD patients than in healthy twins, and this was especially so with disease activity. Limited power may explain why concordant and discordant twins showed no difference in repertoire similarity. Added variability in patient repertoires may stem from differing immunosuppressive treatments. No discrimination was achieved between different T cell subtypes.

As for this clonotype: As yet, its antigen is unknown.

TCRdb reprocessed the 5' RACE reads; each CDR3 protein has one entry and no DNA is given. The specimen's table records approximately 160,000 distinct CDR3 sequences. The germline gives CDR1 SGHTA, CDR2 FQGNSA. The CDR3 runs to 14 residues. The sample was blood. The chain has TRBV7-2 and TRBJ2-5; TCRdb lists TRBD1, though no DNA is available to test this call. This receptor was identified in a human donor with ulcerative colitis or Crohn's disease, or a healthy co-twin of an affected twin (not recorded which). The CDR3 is CASSHTTGVETQYF.